This T cell receptor (beta chain) was sequenced in a study of cytomegalovirus exposure and HLA in healthy donors. General study results and limits: Association of under 20,000 TCR beta sequences with HLA alleles was found at 0.05 false discovery rate in a later analysis.

Germline V gives CDR1 ENHRY, CDR2 SYGVKD. The V end was cut by 4 bases, the J end by 1 base, with 12 bases between. The CDR3 is 15 amino acids. Details on this clone: The antigen remains undetermined.

The PCR was carried out with 60 Vbeta primers and 13 Jbeta primers. TCRdb keeps only in-frame clones here, not all; method: immunoSEQ multiplex PCR. This table has 100,000 to 150,000 clones, approximately 82% appearing once. Sequenced material: PBMCs. The chain recombines TRBV10-3 with TRBJ2-3, with D possibly matching TRBD1 (7 bases). This clonotype was obtained from a boy younger than 10 in good health and CMV-seronegative. The DNA for the CDR3 is TGTGCCATCAGTGGACAGGGAGGAGGCACAGATACGCAGTATTTT. Protein: CAISGQGGGTDTQYF.